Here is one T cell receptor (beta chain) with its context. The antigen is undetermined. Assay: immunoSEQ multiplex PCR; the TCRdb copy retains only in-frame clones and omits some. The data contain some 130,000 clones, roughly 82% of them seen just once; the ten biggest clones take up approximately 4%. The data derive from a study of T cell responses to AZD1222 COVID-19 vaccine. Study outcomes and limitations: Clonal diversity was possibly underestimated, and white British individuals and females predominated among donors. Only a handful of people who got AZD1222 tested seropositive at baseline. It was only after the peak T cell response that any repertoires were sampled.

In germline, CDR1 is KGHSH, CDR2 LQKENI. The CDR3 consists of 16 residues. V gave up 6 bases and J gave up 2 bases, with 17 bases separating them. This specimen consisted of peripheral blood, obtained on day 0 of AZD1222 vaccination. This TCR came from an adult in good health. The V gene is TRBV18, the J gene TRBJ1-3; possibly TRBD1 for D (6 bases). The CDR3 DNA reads TGTGCCAGCTCCCACGACAGGTCCTCCGCTGGAAACACCATATATTTT. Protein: CASSHDRSSAGNTIYF. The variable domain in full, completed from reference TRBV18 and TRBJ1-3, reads NAGVMQNPRHLVRRRGQEARLRCSPMKGHSHVYWYRQLPEEGLKFMVYLQKENIIDESGMPKERFSAEFPKEGPSILRIQQVVRGDSAAYFCASSHDRSSAGNTIYFGEGSWLTVV.